The 28 T cell receptor beta chains listed next were all sequenced from one sample in a study of beta chain features in type 1 diabetes. Overall study findings and caveats: In all four CD4+ subsets, TCRB CDR3 length was significantly, moderately reduced in type 1 diabetes.

The study reverse transcribed the entire isolated RNA, so it sequenced expressed TCRB transcripts. TCRdb keeps only in-frame clones here, not all; method: immunoSEQ multiplex PCR. The table records about 28,000 clones, 65% of them present only once. Their cognate antigens are unknown. Sequenced sample: Tregs from blood. These receptor sequences come from a woman aged 25 to 39 with type 1 diabetes.

The gene calls are TRBV7-9 and TRBJ1-1; 10 nucleotides agree with TRBD1. Germline V CDR1 and CDR2: SEHNR, FQNEAQ (reference sequence). The CDR3 spans 14 residues. J was trimmed by 4 bases and V by 5 bases; bases with no gene match: 4. The CDR3 DNA reads TGTGCCAGCAGCACGGGACAGGGGTTCACTGAAGCTTTCTTT. Protein sequence: CASSTGQGFTEAFF.

V and J are TRBV11-1 and TRBJ2-1; 8 nucleotides match TRBD2. Trimming removed 2 bases from V and 1 base from J; junction bases left unmatched: 10. Germline V lookup: CDR1 SGHAT, CDR2 FQDESV (reference sequence). This CDR3 has 18 amino acids. DNA of the CDR3: TGTGCCAGCAGCTTAACTTCCAGCGGGAGTTATTCCTACAATGAGCAGTTCTTC. This sequence encodes CASSLTSSGSYSYNEQFF.

This clone was found once. The chain carries TRBV7-3 and TRBJ2-5; 9 bases are shared with TRBD1. V was pared by 2 bases and J by 3 bases, with 13 bases of the junction left unmatched. The germline V gene encodes CDR1 SGHTA and CDR2 FQGTGA. The CDR3 runs 18 residues. Here the CDR3 reads CASSLEGPGQGLEETQYF. CDR3 coding DNA: TGTGCCAGCAGCTTAGAAGGTCCGGGACAGGGTCTAGAAGAGACCCAGTACTTC.

This clone was observed a single time. This rearrangement joins TRBV7-6 to TRBJ2-5, with D perhaps matching TRBD2 (5 bases). The length of the CDR3 is 14 residues. V gave up 2 bases and J gave up 5 bases, with 12 bases separating them. CDR1 SGHVS and CDR2 FNYEAQ come from the germline V gene. The CDR3 region has the DNA TGTGCCAGCAGCTTACTTGTCCGGAGGGAGACCCAGTACTTC. It codes for CASSLLVRRETQYF. The complete variable domain, with remaining parts taken from reference TRBV7-6 and TRBJ2-5, reads GAGVSQSPRYKVTKRGQDVALRCDPISGHVSLYWYRQALGQGPEFLTYFNYEAQQDKSGLPNDRFSAERPEGSISTLTIQRTEQRDSAMYRCASSLLVRRETQYFGPGTRLLVL.

A few counts support this clone. The chain couples TRBV19 to TRBJ2-4, with D possibly TRBD1 on 5 matching bases. V was cut by 3 bases and J by 8 bases, with 20 bases left in between. The CDR3 extends over 16 amino acids. Germline lookup yields CDR1 LNHDA and CDR2 SQIVND (reference sequence). As DNA, the CDR3 is TGTGCCAGTAGTATCTCTACAGGCTCAAGGTGGGACATTCAGTACTTC. Protein sequence: CASSISTGSRWDIQYF.

V is TRBV9 and J is TRBJ1-2, with D perhaps matching TRBD1 (6 bases). This CDR3 comprises 14 residues. V lost 0 bases, J lost 4 bases, and 10 bases lay in between. CDR1 is SGDLS, CDR2 YYNGEE, per germline. The CDR3 loop is CASSVEGQPYGYTF. CDR3 nucleotides: TGTGCCAGCAGCGTAGAGGGACAACCCTATGGCTACACCTTC.

The rearrangement links TRBV6-1 to TRBJ2-5, with D perhaps matching TRBD2 (5 bases). Germline V lookup: CDR1 MNHNS, CDR2 SASEGT. Trimming took off 7 bases at V and 9 bases at J, with 12 bases between the two ends. The CDR3 covers 11 residues. The CDR3: CASTREWAQYF. The CDR3 DNA sequence: TGTGCCAGCACCCGGGAATGGGCCCAGTACTTC.

The gene calls are TRBV7-3 and TRBJ2-2; 10 bases are shared with TRBD2. In germline, CDR1 is SGHTA, CDR2 FQGTGA. J gave up 4 bases and V 6 bases, and 20 bases lay outside the gene matches. The CDR3 runs to 20 residues. The CDR3 loop reads CASSREPAGGWGEVTGELFF. The CDR3 bases are TGTGCCAGCAGTCGCGAGCCAGCGGGAGGGTGGGGTGAGGTCACCGGGGAGCTGTTTTTT.

The chain combines TRBV2 with TRBJ2-5; 13 bases line up with TRBD2. V gave up 7 bases and J gave up 2 bases; unmatched junction bases: 1. The germline gives CDR1 SNHLY, CDR2 FYNNEI. The length of the CDR3 is 14 residues. CDR3 sequence reads: CASMGLAGQETQYF. CDR3 bases: TGTGCCAGCATGGGACTAGCGGGGCAAGAGACCCAGTACTTC. The full variable domain, its missing parts supplied by reference TRBV2 and TRBJ2-5, is EPEVTQTPSHQVTQMGQEVILRCVPISNHLYFYWYRQILGQKVEFLVSFYNNEISEKSEIFDDQFSVERPDGSNFTLKIRSTKLEDSAMYFCASMGLAGQETQYFGPGTRLLVL.

The chain joins TRBV7-3 to TRBJ2-1; 7 bases agree with TRBD2. This CDR3 has 15 amino acids. From germline, CDR1 is SGHTA and CDR2 FQGTGA. V was clipped by 1 base and J by 6 bases; unmatched bases: 6. DNA for the CDR3: TGTGCCAGCAGCTTAAGCGCGGGAGCGCTCAATGAGCAGTTCTTC. It yields the protein CASSLSAGALNEQFF.

The chain employs TRBV18 and TRBJ2-7; D gene ambiguous. Germline CDR1 KGHSH, CDR2 LQKENI. This CDR3 spans 15 amino acids. Trimming removed 2 bases at V and 3 bases at J, with 14 bases between. CDR3 residues: CASSPAATRFYEQYF. The CDR3 bases are TGTGCCAGCTCACCAGCCGCGACACGCTTCTACGAGCAGTACTTC.

The CDR3 protein is CAWSARGNQPQHF. The CDR3 DNA is TGTGCCTGGAGCGCCAGGGGCAATCAGCCCCAGCATTTT. This chain uses TRBV30 with TRBJ1-5; a possible D gene is TRBD1 (5 bases). The CDR3 totals 13 residues. Trimming took 3 bases from V and 2 from J, leaving 8 bases between them. Germline CDR1 is GTSNPN and CDR2 is SVGIG (reference sequence).

This sequence joins TRBV7-3 and TRBJ2-7, with TRBD2 identical over 14 bases. Germline trimming cut 0 bases from V and 2 bases from J; bases unmatched to any gene: 3. CDR3 length: 17 residues. Germline V gene lookup returns CDR1 SGHTA and CDR2 FQGTGA. The CDR3 loop is CASSLTGTSGSPYEQYF. CDR3 DNA: TGTGCCAGCAGCTTAACCGGGACTAGCGGGAGTCCCTACGAGCAGTACTTC.

The chain couples TRBV5-1 to TRBJ1-3; weak D call: TRBD1 (5 bases). Deletions cut 1 base from V and 2 bases from J, with 16 bases between. This CDR3 is 17 amino acids long. CDR1 is SGHRS, CDR2 YFSETQ, per germline. Here the CDR3 DNA reads TGCGCCAGCAGCTTGTGGGGCGGGGTGGACGCTGGAAACACCATATATTTT. It is translated as CASSLWGGVDAGNTIYF.

The chain is built from TRBV5-5 and TRBJ2-5; D is possibly TRBD2 (6 bases). CDR1 and CDR2 from the germline V gene are SGHKS and YYEKEE (reference sequence). The CDR3 has 16 residues. The ends were cut back, 4 bases at V and 1 base at J, with 17 bases in the middle. CDR3 loop: CASSRVIYGGQETQYF. The CDR3 DNA reads TGTGCCAGCAGCCGAGTGATATACGGGGGCCAAGAGACCCAGTACTTC.

V is TRBV29-1 and J is TRBJ1-4; tentatively, D is TRBD1 (6 bases). CDR3 length: 12 amino acids. The germline gives CDR1 SQVTM, CDR2 ANQGSEA. V dropped 4 bases and J dropped 8 bases, with 11 bases sitting between them. This chain's CDR3 is CSVGSGDEKLFF. CDR3 DNA: TGCAGCGTTGGGTCAGGGGACGAAAAACTGTTTTTT.

This clone was observed a handful of times. The chain employs TRBV7-9 and TRBJ2-5; the D gene is possibly TRBD1 (6 bases). The V gene lost 4 bases and the J gene lost 5 bases, with 14 bases spanning the gap. Germline lookup yields CDR1 SEHNR and CDR2 FQNEAQ (reference sequence). The CDR3 length is 14 residues. CDR3 sequence: CASSSQGVGETQYF. For the CDR3, the DNA is TGTGCCAGCAGCTCACAGGGAGTCGGGGAGACCCAGTACTTC.

This rearrangement joins TRBV9 to TRBJ2-6, with TRBD1 matching over 10 bases. This CDR3 is built from 21 residues. Germline trimming cut 3 bases from V and 0 bases from J; bases unmatched to any gene: 15. In germline, CDR1 is SGDLS, CDR2 YYNGEE. The DNA for the CDR3 is TGTGCCAGCAGCGCAAAGGGACAGGGGAATAGATTGGGCTCTGGGGCCAACGTCCTGACTTTC. Translating it yields CASSAKGQGNRLGSGANVLTF. The full variable domain, rest sourced from reference TRBV9 and TRBJ2-6, is DSGVTQTPKHLITATGQRVTLRCSPRSGDLSVYWYQQSLDQGLQFLIQYYNGEERAKGNILERFSAQQFPDLHSELNLSSLELGDSALYFCASSAKGQGNRLGSGANVLTFGAGSRLTVL.

The rearrangement uses TRBV6-1 and TRBJ1-1, with TRBD1 identical over 8 bases. Trimming took 6 bases from V and 0 from J; bases not matched to a gene: 3. There are 14 residues in the CDR3. In germline, CDR1 is MNHNS, CDR2 SASEGT. The CDR3 region has the DNA TGTGCCAGCAGGCAGGGGGCCCTGAACACTGAAGCTTTCTTT. Its protein is CASRQGALNTEAFF.

The chain links TRBV20-1 to TRBJ2-1; 7 bases are shared with TRBD2. Germline V gives CDR1 DFQATT, CDR2 SNEGSKA (reference sequence). The CDR3 is 11 amino acids. The CDR3 bases are TGCAGGGGAGCGGGACACAATGAGCAGTTCTTC. This codes for CRGAGHNEQFF.

V is TRBV18 and J is TRBJ1-5; D call uncertain. The CDR3 runs to 16 residues. Germline V CDR1 and CDR2: KGHSH, LQKENI. Deletions cut 1 base from V and 7 bases from J, with 17 bases between. The CDR3 region is CASSPRTVSEGQPQHF. In DNA form, the CDR3 reads TGTGCCAGCTCACCACGTACGGTCTCAGAGGGCCAGCCCCAGCATTTT.

This rearrangement joins TRBV6-5 to TRBJ2-7; TRBD1 matches at 7 bases. CDR3 length: 12 residues. Per germline, CDR1 MNHEY and CDR2 SVGAGI. Trimming cost V 6 bases and J 11 bases; bases outside gene matches: 10. The CDR3 spells CASRGQDRVEYF. CDR3 coding DNA: TGTGCCAGCAGGGGCCAAGACAGGGTTGAGTACTTC.

The rearrangement uses TRBV28 and TRBJ2-3; D is possibly TRBD2 (5 bases). This CDR3 spans 15 amino acids. Trimming removed 4 bases at V and 1 base at J, with 12 bases between. CDR1 and CDR2 from the germline V gene are MDHEN and SYDVKM. This chain's CDR3 is CASSSPSRRTDTQYF. The CDR3 DNA is TGTGCCAGCAGTTCTCCTAGCAGACGCACAGATACGCAGTATTTT.

In DNA, the CDR3 is TGCAGCACCACGACAGGTTCCCCCCCCACAGATACGCAGTATTTT. It specifies CSTTTGSPPTDTQYF. This chain connects TRBV29-1 to TRBJ2-3, with D maybe TRBD1 (6 bases). The CDR3 contains 15 residues. Trimming shortened V by 8 bases and J by 2 bases, and 20 bases separated the two germline ends. Germline V CDR1 and CDR2: SQVTM, ANQGSEA.

J is TRBJ2-5 and V is TRBV18; the match to TRBD1 covers 7 bases. This CDR3 spans 13 amino acids. The germline V gene encodes CDR1 KGHSH and CDR2 LQKENI. V lost 6 bases to trimming and J lost 5 bases; unmatched junction nucleotides: 6. The CDR3 region is CASSYRGEETQYF. The CDR3 DNA reads as TGTGCCAGCTCGTACAGGGGAGAGGAGACCCAGTACTTC.

The chain employs TRBV7-2 and TRBJ2-3; 7 bases are shared with TRBD2. The CDR3 extends over 17 amino acids. V trimming: 1 base; J trimming: 5 bases; junction bases outside the gene matches: 12. Germline CDR1 SGHTA, CDR2 FQGNSA. The CDR3 region has the DNA TGTGCCAGCAGCTTAGATCGCGGGGGATTGGGATTAGATACGCAGTATTTT. Protein sequence: CASSLDRGGLGLDTQYF.

The rearrangement links TRBV5-1 to TRBJ1-1; 7 bases match TRBD1. Germline-derived CDR1 and CDR2 are SGHRS and YFSETQ. The CDR3 totals 14 residues. V shed 6 bases and J 3 bases; nucleotides not matched to a gene: 8. The DNA for the CDR3 is TGCGCCAGCAATCGGAAGGGGGCTGACACTGAAGCTTTCTTT. Translated: CASNRKGADTEAFF. The whole variable domain, filled in from reference TRBV5-1 and TRBJ1-1, reads KAGVTQTPRYLIKTRGQQVTLSCSPISGHRSVSWYQQTPGQGLQFLFEYFSETQRNKGNFPGRFSGRQFSNSRSEMNVSTLELGDSALYLCASNRKGADTEAFFGQGTRLTVV.

This chain uses TRBV28 with TRBJ2-3; TRBD1 matches at 10 bases. Matching the DNA end better, TRBJ2-5 makes the J call doubtful. Germline V gives CDR1 MDHEN, CDR2 SYDVKM. This CDR3 has 15 amino acids. CDR3 sequence (DNA): TGTGCCAGCAGTTTGGACAGGGGGTACCAAGAGACCCAGTACTTC. Amino acids: CASSLDRGYQETQYF.